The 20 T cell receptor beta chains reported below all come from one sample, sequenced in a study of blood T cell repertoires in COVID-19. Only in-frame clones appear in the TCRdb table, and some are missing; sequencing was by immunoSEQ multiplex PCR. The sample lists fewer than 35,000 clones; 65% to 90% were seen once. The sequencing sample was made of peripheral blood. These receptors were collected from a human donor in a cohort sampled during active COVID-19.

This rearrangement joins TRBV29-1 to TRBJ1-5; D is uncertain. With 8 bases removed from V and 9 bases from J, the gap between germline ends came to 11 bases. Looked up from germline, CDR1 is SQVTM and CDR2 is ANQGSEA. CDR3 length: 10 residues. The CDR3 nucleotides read TGCAGCTTTTCTGTGCGGCCCCAGCATTTT. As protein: CSFSVRPQHF.

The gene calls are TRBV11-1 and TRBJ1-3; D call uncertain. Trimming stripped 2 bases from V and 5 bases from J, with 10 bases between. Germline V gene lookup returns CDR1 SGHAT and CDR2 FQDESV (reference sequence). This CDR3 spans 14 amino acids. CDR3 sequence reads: CASSLSRDRNTIYF. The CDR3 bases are TGTGCCAGCAGCTTAAGTCGGGATCGAAACACCATATATTTT.

CDR3 sequence: CASSVGPGAVGSPLHF. The CDR3 bases are TGTGCCAGCAGCGTAGGACCAGGGGCGGTAGGTTCACCCCTCCACTTT. V usage is TRBV9 and J usage is TRBJ1-6, with D maybe TRBD1 (6 bases). Trimming took 0 bases from V and 9 from J, leaving 16 bases between them. The CDR3 sequence is 16 residues long. Germline V lookup: CDR1 SGDLS, CDR2 YYNGEE.

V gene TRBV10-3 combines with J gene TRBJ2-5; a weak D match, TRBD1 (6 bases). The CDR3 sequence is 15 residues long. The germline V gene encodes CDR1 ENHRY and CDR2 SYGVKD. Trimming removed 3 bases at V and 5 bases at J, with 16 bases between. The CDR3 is CAISDGQYVVETQYF. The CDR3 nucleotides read TGTGCCATCAGTGACGGACAGTATGTTGTCGAGACCCAGTACTTC.

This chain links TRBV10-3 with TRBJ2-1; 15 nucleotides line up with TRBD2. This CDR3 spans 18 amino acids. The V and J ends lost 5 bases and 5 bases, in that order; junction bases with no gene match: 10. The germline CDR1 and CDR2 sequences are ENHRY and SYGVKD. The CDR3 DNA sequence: TGTGCCATCAGTTGGGACAAAGGACTAGCGGGGGGGCACAATGAGCAGTTCTTC. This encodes CAISWDKGLAGGHNEQFF.

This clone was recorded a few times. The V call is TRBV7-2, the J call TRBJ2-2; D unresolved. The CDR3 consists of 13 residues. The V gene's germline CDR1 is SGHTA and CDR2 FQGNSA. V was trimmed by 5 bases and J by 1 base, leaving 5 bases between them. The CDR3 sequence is CASSPWNTGELFF. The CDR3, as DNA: TGTGCCAGCAGCCCCTGGAACACCGGGGAGCTGTTTTTT.

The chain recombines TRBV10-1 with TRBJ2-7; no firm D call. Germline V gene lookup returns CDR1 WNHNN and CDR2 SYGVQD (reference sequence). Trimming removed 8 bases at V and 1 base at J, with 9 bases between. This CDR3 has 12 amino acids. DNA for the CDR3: TGCGCCAGCCTTTTCTCTTCCTACGAGCAGTACTTC. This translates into CASLFSSYEQYF.

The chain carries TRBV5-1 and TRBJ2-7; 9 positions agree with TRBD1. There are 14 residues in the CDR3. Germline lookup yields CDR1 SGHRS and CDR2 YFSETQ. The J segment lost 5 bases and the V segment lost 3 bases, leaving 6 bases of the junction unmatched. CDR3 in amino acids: CASSSGQGFNEQYF. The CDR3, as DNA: TGCGCCAGCAGCTCCGGACAGGGGTTCAACGAGCAGTACTTC.

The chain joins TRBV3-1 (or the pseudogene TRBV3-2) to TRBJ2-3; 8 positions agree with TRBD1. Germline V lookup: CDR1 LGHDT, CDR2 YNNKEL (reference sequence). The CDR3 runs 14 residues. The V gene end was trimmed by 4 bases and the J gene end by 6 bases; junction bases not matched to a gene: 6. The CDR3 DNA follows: TGTGCCAGCAGCCTAGGCAGGGGGCTTGATACGCAGTATTTT. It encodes CASSLGRGLDTQYF.

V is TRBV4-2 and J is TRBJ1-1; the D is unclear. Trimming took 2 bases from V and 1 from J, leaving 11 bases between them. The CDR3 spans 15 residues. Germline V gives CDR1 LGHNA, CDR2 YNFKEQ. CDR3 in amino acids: CASSQPGMTNTEAFF. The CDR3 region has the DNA TGTGCCAGCAGCCAACCGGGTATGACGAACACTGAAGCTTTCTTT.

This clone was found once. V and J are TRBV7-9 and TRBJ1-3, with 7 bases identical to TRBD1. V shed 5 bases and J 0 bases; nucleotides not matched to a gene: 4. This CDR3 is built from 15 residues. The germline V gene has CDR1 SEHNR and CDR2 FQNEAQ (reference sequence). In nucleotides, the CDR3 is TGTGCCAGCAGCAGCACAGGGGCCTCTGGAAACACCATATATTTT. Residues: CASSSTGASGNTIYF.

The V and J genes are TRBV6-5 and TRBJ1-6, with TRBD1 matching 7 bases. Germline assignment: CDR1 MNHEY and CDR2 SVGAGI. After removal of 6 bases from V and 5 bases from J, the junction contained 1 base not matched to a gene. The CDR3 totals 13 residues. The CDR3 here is CASRGQNNSPLHF. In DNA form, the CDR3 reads TGTGCCAGCAGGGGACAGAATAATTCACCCCTCCACTTT.

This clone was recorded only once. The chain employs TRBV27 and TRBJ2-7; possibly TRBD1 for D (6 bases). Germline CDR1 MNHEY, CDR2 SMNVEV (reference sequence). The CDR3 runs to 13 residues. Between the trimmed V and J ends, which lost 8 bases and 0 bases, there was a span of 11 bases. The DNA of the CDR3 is TGTGCCAGCCTAGGACAGAACTCCTACGAGCAGTACTTC. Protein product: CASLGQNSYEQYF.

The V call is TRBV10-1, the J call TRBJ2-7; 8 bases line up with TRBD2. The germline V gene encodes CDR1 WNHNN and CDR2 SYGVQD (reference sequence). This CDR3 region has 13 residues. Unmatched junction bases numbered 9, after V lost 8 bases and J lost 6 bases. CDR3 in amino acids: CASRGGARGEQYF. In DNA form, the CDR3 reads TGCGCCAGCCGGGGGGGAGCCCGGGGCGAGCAGTACTTC.

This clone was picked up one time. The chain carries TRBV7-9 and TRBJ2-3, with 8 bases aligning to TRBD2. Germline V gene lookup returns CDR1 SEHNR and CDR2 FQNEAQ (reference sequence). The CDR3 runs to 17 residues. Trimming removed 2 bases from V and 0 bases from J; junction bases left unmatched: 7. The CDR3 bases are TGTGCCAGCAGCTTATTCTTAGCGGGGCCCAGCACAGATACGCAGTATTTT. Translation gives CASSLFLAGPSTDTQYF.

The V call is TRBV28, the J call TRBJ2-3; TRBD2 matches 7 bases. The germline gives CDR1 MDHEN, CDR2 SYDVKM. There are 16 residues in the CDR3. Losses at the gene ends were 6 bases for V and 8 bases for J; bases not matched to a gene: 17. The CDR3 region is CASRTTGTTFAGTQYF. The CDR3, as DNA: TGTGCCAGCAGGACGACCGGGACTACCTTTGCGGGTACGCAGTATTTT.

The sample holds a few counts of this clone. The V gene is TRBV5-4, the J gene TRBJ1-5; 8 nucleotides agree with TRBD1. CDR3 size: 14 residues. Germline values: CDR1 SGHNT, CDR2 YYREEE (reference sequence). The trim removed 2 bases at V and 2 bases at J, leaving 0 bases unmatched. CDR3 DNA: TGTGCCAGCAGCTTACAGGGGGGCAATCAGCCCCAGCATTTT. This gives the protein CASSLQGGNQPQHF.

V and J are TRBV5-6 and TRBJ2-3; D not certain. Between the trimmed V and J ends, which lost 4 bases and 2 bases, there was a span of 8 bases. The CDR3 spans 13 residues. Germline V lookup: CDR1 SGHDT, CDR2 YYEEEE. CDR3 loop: CASSIGPTDTQYF. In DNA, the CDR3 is TGTGCCAGCAGCATCGGTCCCACAGATACGCAGTATTTT.

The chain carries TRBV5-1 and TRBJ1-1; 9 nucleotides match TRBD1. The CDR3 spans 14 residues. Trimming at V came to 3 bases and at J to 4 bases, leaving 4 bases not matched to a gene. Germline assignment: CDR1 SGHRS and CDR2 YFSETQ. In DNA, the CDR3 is TGCGCCAGCAGCTACACAGGGGGCAGCACTGAAGCTTTCTTT. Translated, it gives CASSYTGGSTEAFF.

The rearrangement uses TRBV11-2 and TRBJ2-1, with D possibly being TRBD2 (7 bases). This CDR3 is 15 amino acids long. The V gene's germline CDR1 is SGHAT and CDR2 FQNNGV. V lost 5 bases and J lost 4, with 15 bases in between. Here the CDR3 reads CASSPGEGPYNEQFF. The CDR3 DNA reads TGTGCCAGCAGCCCAGGGGAGGGCCCATACAATGAGCAGTTCTTC.